These 26 T cell receptor beta chains share one sample of origin, sequenced in a study of blood T cell repertoires in COVID-19. Produced via immunoSEQ multiplex PCR; TCRdb's table is partial and in-frame only. This table has about 200,000 clones, 80% to 90% appearing once. Input material: peripheral blood. The source of these receptors is a woman aged 65 to 85 with acute or convalescent COVID-19.

The rearrangement links TRBV10-2 to TRBJ1-2; the D gene is possibly TRBD1 (5 bases). The CDR3 runs to 18 residues. CDR1 is WSHSY and CDR2 is SAAADI in the germline V gene. The ends were cut back, 3 bases at V and 7 bases at J, with 27 bases in the middle. The CDR3 here is CASSEYRDVGGQRGGYTF. CDR3 nucleotide sequence: TGCGCCAGCAGTGAATACCGGGACGTCGGAGGCCAGCGGGGTGGCTACACCTTC.

The chain couples TRBV10-1 to TRBJ1-1; D uncertain. Germline CDR1 and CDR2: WNHNN and SYGVQD (reference sequence). The V gene lost 2 bases and the J gene lost 11 bases, with 15 bases spanning the gap. The CDR3 consists of 13 residues. The CDR3 is CASSEPKGGSAFF. Written as DNA, the CDR3 is TGCGCCAGCAGTGAGCCTAAGGGAGGGTCGGCTTTCTTT.

The chain has TRBV29-1 and TRBJ1-4; maybe TRBD1 (6 bases). V was shortened by 6 bases and J by 2 bases, with 10 bases between the two germline ends. CDR1 is SQVTM and CDR2 is ANQGSEA in the germline V gene. CDR3 length equals 13 residues. The CDR3 loop is CSVSRGTNEKLFF. The CDR3 DNA sequence: TGCAGCGTCTCGAGGGGGACTAATGAAAAACTGTTTTTT.

This sequence joins TRBV11-2 and TRBJ2-4, with unresolved D. Trimming removed 3 bases at V and 5 bases at J, with 8 bases between. Per the germline V gene, CDR1 is SGHAT and CDR2 is FQNNGV. There are 13 residues in the CDR3. The CDR3 loop reads CASSLGRENIQYF. CDR3 DNA sequence: TGTGCCAGCAGCTTGGGCCGTGAAAACATTCAGTACTTC.

The rearrangement uses TRBV6-5 and TRBJ1-1, with D possibly matching TRBD1 (6 bases). The CDR3 contains 14 residues. Germline CDR1 and CDR2: MNHEY and SVGAGI. Trimming removed 2 bases at V and 7 bases at J, with 14 bases between. CDR3 coding DNA: TGTGCCAGCAGTTACCTCGGGAGGGGGAATGAAGCTTTCTTT. Translated: CASSYLGRGNEAFF.

J is TRBJ2-1 and V is TRBV27; the D gene is possibly TRBD2 (5 bases). Germline-derived CDR1 and CDR2 are MNHEY and SMNVEV (reference sequence). V was clipped by 5 bases and J by 6 bases, with 14 bases between them. CDR3 length equals 14 residues. As DNA, the CDR3 is TGTGCCAGCAGTCCCCGACCTACTAGCAATGAGCAGTTCTTC. Its translation is CASSPRPTSNEQFF.

V gene TRBV5-6 combines with J gene TRBJ1-4; 7 bases fit TRBD1. Trimming cost V 4 bases and J 5 bases; bases outside gene matches: 8. The CDR3 covers 15 residues. Germline V gene lookup returns CDR1 SGHDT and CDR2 YYEEEE. The CDR3 sequence: CASSPRQGMNEKLFF. The CDR3 DNA sequence: TGTGCCAGCAGCCCTCGACAGGGTATGAATGAAAAACTGTTTTTT.

The rearrangement joins TRBV4-3 to TRBJ2-7, with D possibly being TRBD2 (5 bases). With 1 base removed from V and 0 bases from J, the gap between germline ends came to 10 bases. This CDR3 is built from 15 residues. Germline V lookup: CDR1 LGHNA, CDR2 YSLEER. CDR3 sequence: CASSQVLGDSYEQYF. The CDR3 nucleotides read TGCGCCAGCAGCCAAGTTCTCGGGGACTCCTACGAGCAGTACTTC.

J is TRBJ2-3 and V is TRBV6-2 or TRBV6-3, with 7 bases that match TRBD2. CDR1 and CDR2 (germline): MNHEY, SVGEGT. V was pared by 0 bases and J by 2 bases, with 8 bases of the junction left unmatched. The CDR3 has 17 amino acids. CDR3 nucleotide sequence: TGTGCCAGCAGTTACTCTGAGGCTAGCGGAGTCACAGATACGCAGTATTTT. The encoded protein is CASSYSEASGVTDTQYF.

This chain joins TRBV4-2 and TRBJ2-3; D is unclear. The CDR3 length is 13 residues. Trimming removed 4 bases at V and 0 bases at J, with 5 bases between. Germline V lookup: CDR1 LGHNA, CDR2 YNFKEQ. Here the CDR3 reads CASSPTSTDTQYF. The DNA of the CDR3 is TGTGCCAGCAGCCCGACTAGCACAGATACGCAGTATTTT.

J is TRBJ2-2 and V is TRBV9, with 8 bases matching TRBD2. CDR1 is SGDLS and CDR2 is YYNGEE in the germline V gene. The CDR3 runs 20 residues. The V and J ends lost 0 bases and 0 bases, in that order; junction bases with no gene match: 13. As DNA, the CDR3 is TGTGCCAGCAGCGTAGGCCTCTGGCTAGCGGGCGGAACGAACACCGGGGAGCTGTTTTTT. Protein sequence: CASSVGLWLAGGTNTGELFF.

V gene TRBV12-3 or TRBV12-4 combines with J gene TRBJ2-1; 8 positions agree with TRBD1. The CDR3 is 12 amino acids. Trimming took 3 bases from V and 8 from J; bases not matched to a gene: 0. The CDR3 DNA is TGTGCCAGCAGTTTCAGGGGGCATGAGCAGTTCTTC. Encoded protein: CASSFRGHEQFF.

This chain joins TRBV18 and TRBJ1-6, with D maybe TRBD1 (5 bases). The germline CDR1 and CDR2 sequences are KGHSH and LQKENI. Trimming cost V 2 bases and J 15 bases, with 23 bases left between them. This CDR3 has 16 amino acids. Written as DNA, the CDR3 is TGTGCCAGCTCACCAATCCACGAGACAGCCGTTATTCTCCTCCACTTT. Protein product: CASSPIHETAVILLHF.

Regarding this clone: The same CDR3 is also encoded by other DNA sequences in this sample. The V and J genes are TRBV18 and TRBJ2-2; TRBD1 agrees at 10 bases. Trimming removed 3 bases from V and 5 bases from J; junction bases left unmatched: 0. From germline, CDR1 is KGHSH and CDR2 LQKENI. The CDR3 contains 14 residues. Here the CDR3 DNA reads TGTGCCAGCTCACCGGACAGGGGGACCGGGGAGCTGTTTTTT. Amino acid sequence: CASSPDRGTGELFF. Supplemented by reference TRBV18 and TRBJ2-2, the full variable domain reads NAGVMQNPRHLVRRRGQEARLRCSPMKGHSHVYWYRQLPEEGLKFMVYLQKENIIDESGMPKERFSAEFPKEGPSILRIQQVVRGDSAAYFCASSPDRGTGELFFGEGSRLTVL.

CDR3: CASSLDTGQETQYF. Here the CDR3 DNA reads TGCGCCAGCAGCTTGGATACGGGACAAGAGACCCAGTACTTC. This chain links TRBV5-1 with TRBJ2-5, with a tentative D call TRBD2 (5 bases). This CDR3 region has 14 residues. Trimming removed 0 bases from V and 2 bases from J, with 8 bases in between. Germline CDR1 and CDR2: SGHRS and YFSETQ.

J is TRBJ2-1 and V is TRBV18; maybe TRBD1 (6 bases). The CDR3 spans 15 residues. Germline-derived CDR1 and CDR2 are KGHSH and LQKENI. V lost 0 bases and J lost 7, with 13 bases in between. The CDR3 protein is CASSPPNRVRNEQFF. Written as DNA, the CDR3 is TGTGCCAGCTCACCACCGAACAGGGTACGGAATGAGCAGTTCTTC.

CDR3 in amino acids: CASNPRQGLYGYTF. As DNA, the CDR3 is TGTGCCAGTAACCCTCGCCAGGGGCTCTATGGCTACACCTTC. This sequence joins TRBV19 and TRBJ1-2; tentatively, D is TRBD1 (6 bases). Germline values: CDR1 LNHDA, CDR2 SQIVND (reference sequence). This CDR3 contains 14 residues. Trimming removed 7 bases at V and 4 bases at J, with 16 bases between. The variable domain in full, completed from reference TRBV19 and TRBJ1-2, reads DGGITQSPKYLFRKEGQNVTLSCEQNLNHDAMYWYRQDPGQGLRLIYYSQIVNDFQKGDIAEGYSVSREKKESFPLTVTSAQKNPTAFYLCASNPRQGLYGYTFGSGTRLTVV.

The chain joins TRBV11-2 to TRBJ2-2; 7 nucleotides match TRBD2. The CDR3 is 13 residues long. V was clipped by 7 bases and J by 5 bases; unmatched bases: 4. Germline loops: CDR1 SGHAT, CDR2 FQNNGV. CDR3 in amino acids: CASMGGTTGELFF. The CDR3 DNA follows: TGTGCCAGCATGGGAGGGACTACCGGGGAGCTGTTTTTT.

This clone was counted only a few times. The chain recombines TRBV5-4 with TRBJ1-1; 7 bases are shared with TRBD1. Per germline, CDR1 SGHNT and CDR2 YYREEE (reference sequence). This CDR3 spans 14 amino acids. V lost 4 bases, J lost 4 bases, and 7 bases stayed unmatched. The chain's CDR3 is CASSVGGVGTEAFF. In DNA form, the CDR3 reads TGTGCCAGCAGCGTAGGGGGCGTTGGCACTGAAGCTTTCTTT.

The CDR3 sequence is CATSATQIVRMDEQFF. The CDR3 coding sequence is TGTGCCACCAGCGCGACACAGATTGTGCGAATGGATGAGCAGTTCTTC. V and J are TRBV15 and TRBJ2-1; D is unclear. The CDR3 is made up of 16 amino acids. Germline V gene lookup returns CDR1 LNHNV and CDR2 YYDKDF (reference sequence). Between the trimmed V and J ends, which lost 5 bases and 8 bases, there was a span of 22 bases.

V is TRBV5-3 and J is TRBJ1-6; possibly TRBD1 for D (5 bases). TRBV5-3 is designated an ORF whose function remains uncertain. The CDR3 runs to 16 residues. Trimming left V 2 bases short and J 7 bases short, with 16 bases between. The CDR3 loop reads CARSFCLTGTNSPLHF. The CDR3 DNA reads as TGTGCCAGAAGCTTTTGTCTAACAGGAACAAATTCACCCCTCCACTTT.

The chain is built from TRBV10-1 and TRBJ1-3; D gene uncertain. The germline gives CDR1 WNHNN, CDR2 SYGVQD (reference sequence). The CDR3 consists of 16 residues. Between the trimmed V and J ends, which lost 0 bases and 0 bases, there was a span of 9 bases. The CDR3 here is CASSESGTSSGNTIYF. Written as DNA, the CDR3 is TGCGCCAGCAGTGAGTCGGGCACCAGCTCTGGAAACACCATATATTTT.

This clone was counted only a few times. This sequence joins TRBV2 and TRBJ2-1; possibly TRBD1 for D (6 bases). The CDR3 length is 13 residues. V lost 2 bases and J 6 bases, leaving 8 bases between the germline ends. Germline CDR1 SNHLY, CDR2 FYNNEI. CDR3 amino acids: CASSELGGNEQFF. CDR3 DNA sequence: TGTGCCAGCAGTGAACTAGGGGGCAATGAGCAGTTCTTC.

This chain joins TRBV18 and TRBJ1-6; D might be TRBD1 (5 bases). Between the trimmed V and J ends, which lost 9 bases and 7 bases, there was a span of 13 bases. The CDR3 extends over 13 amino acids. CDR1 is KGHSH and CDR2 is LQKENI in the germline V gene. The CDR3 nucleotides read TGTGCCAGTCGACAGTCCCCGAATTCACCCCTCCACTTT. It specifies CASRQSPNSPLHF.

The chain links TRBV9 to TRBJ2-2; TRBD2 might be the D (6 bases). The V end lost 4 bases, the J end lost 5 bases, and 24 bases lay between the germline ends. The CDR3 covers 18 residues. Germline V gene sequence: CDR1 SGDLS, CDR2 YYNGEE. CDR3: CASSLGRDSSAGTGELFF. CDR3 DNA: TGTGCCAGCAGCCTCGGCCGGGACTCCTCCGCGGGAACCGGGGAGCTGTTTTTT.

The chain is built from TRBV7-9 and TRBJ1-2; D gene uncertain. Trimming cost V 5 bases and J 3 bases, with 4 bases left between them. Germline assignment: CDR1 SEHNR and CDR2 FQNEAQ (reference sequence). The CDR3 contains 11 residues. CDR3 sequence (DNA): TGTGCCAGCAGCCGTGACTATGGCTACACCTTC. Amino acids: CASSRDYGYTF.